This is a list of T cell receptor beta chains from one sample in a study of blood T cell repertoires in COVID-19. Profiling relied on immunoSEQ multiplex PCR, and the TCRdb table lists in-frame clones only, not all of them. The table records under 250,000 clones, 84% of them present only once. Specimen: peripheral blood. The receptors shown here come from a woman aged 40 to 50 who had recovered from COVID-19. Both conserved end residues are part of each CDR3. The order of the fields is J gene, clone size, D gene, V gene, CDR3 DNA, CDR3 protein. A D gene is named only where the DNA matches it firmly. Size tells how often a clone was seen (once, few, many) or the class of an expanded clone, and some rows leave it out.

TRBJ1-1	.	TRBD1	TRBV7-2	TGTGCCAGCAGCTTAGAAAGGGGGCAAACTGAAGCTTTCTTT	CASSLERGQTEAFF
TRBJ1-5	.	.	TRBV5-1	TGCGCCAGCAGCTTGGCCGGCAGGGTAGGACAGCCCCAGCATTTT	CASSLAGRVGQPQHF
TRBJ2-7	.	TRBD1	TRBV5-6	TGTGCCAGCCGTCAACAGGGGGCCTCCTACGAGCAGTACTTC	CASRQQGASYEQYF
TRBJ1-5	few	.	TRBV28	TGTGCCAGCATTCTGGGGGCCCATGCGGTTCAGCCCCAGCATTTT	CASILGAHAVQPQHF
TRBJ1-5	.	.	TRBV30	TGTGCCTGGAGTGCGGACAGACATTATCAGCCCCAGCATTTT	CAWSADRHYQPQHF
TRBJ2-1	.	TRBD2	TRBV5-1	TGCGCCAGCAGCCCAGGGACTAGCGGGGGGGACAATGAGCAGTTCTTC	CASSPGTSGGDNEQFF
TRBJ1-5	.	.	TRBV4-1	TGCGCCAGCAGCCAATTCTGGGCTTGGCAGAAAGATAGCAATCAGCCCCAGCATTTT	CASSQFWAWQKDSNQPQHF
TRBJ2-2	once	TRBD1	TRBV19	TGTGCCAGTAGAGGGACAGGTCAAACAGGGACCGGGGAGCTGTTTTTT	CASRGTGQTGTGELFF
TRBJ2-2	.	.	TRBV7-2	TGTGCCAGCAGCTTAGTGAGTTGGCGGAGGAACACCGGGGAGCTGTTTTTT	CASSLVSWRRNTGELFF
TRBJ1-4	.	.	TRBV2	TGTGCCAGCGGGGGGTTGCCTAATGAAAAACTGTTTTTT	CASGGLPNEKLFF
TRBJ1-6	.	TRBD1	TRBV7-9	TGTGCCACCCAAAGACAGGGGTCTTTTTTAACGGCCCTCCACTTT	CATQRQGSFLTALHF
TRBJ2-5	.	.	TRBV5-5	TGTGCCAGCAGGACAGCTACCGGGACACAACAAGAGACCCAGTACTTC	CASRTATGTQQETQYF
TRBJ1-1	.	TRBD1	TRBV6-6	TGTGCCAGCAGTCTGCAGACAGGGACTAGTGTGAACACTGAAGCTTTCTTT	CASSLQTGTSVNTEAFF
TRBJ2-2	.	.	TRBV5-5	TGTGCCAGCAGCGTTCGAGGGTACACCGGGGAGCTGTTTTTT	CASSVRGYTGELFF
TRBJ1-3	.	TRBD1	TRBV7-2	TGTGCCAGCAGCTTAGCGGCGGACAGGTTCTCAGCCACCATATATTTT	CASSLAADRFSATIYF
TRBJ1-6	.	TRBD1	TRBV5-1	TGCGCCAGCAGCTTGTTAGCGGTCGGACAGGGAACTTCACCCCTCCACTTT	CASSLLAVGQGTSPLHF
TRBJ1-1	few	.	TRBV5-1	TGCGCCAGCAGTTCCCCCGAGGGTAAGGGAACGAACACTGAAGCTTTCTTT	CASSSPEGKGTNTEAFF
TRBJ2-7	.	.	TRBV7-9	TGTGCCAGCAGCTTAGCTAGAAGCTACGAGCAGTACTTC	CASSLARSYEQYF
TRBJ2-1	.	.	TRBV28	TGTGCCAGCACCCAGGGGACATCCACATACAATGAGCAGTTCTTC	CASTQGTSTYNEQFF
TRBJ1-2	.	.	TRBV18	TGTGCCAGCTCACCACCGAACAGGGAAGGAGGCTACACCTTC	CASSPPNREGGYTF
TRBJ1-2	.	TRBD1	TRBV2	TGTGCCAGCATCGCTGACAGGGTGGGACACTATGGCTACACCTTC	CASIADRVGHYGYTF
TRBJ2-1	.	TRBD1	TRBV4-1	TGCGCCAGCAGCCAAGAATGGAGGACAGGGGGCCCCCGCTACAATGAGCAGTTCTTC	CASSQEWRTGGPRYNEQFF